The 27 T cell receptor beta chains below come from one sample, sequenced in a study of CD8 T cells in Susac syndrome (dated by TCRdb to the late 2010s). Preparation of the library involved the immunoSEQ multiplex PCR assay. RNA was extracted using the RNeasy kit, and about 0.45 to 1 ug of the RNA was reverse transcribed with random hexamers. TCRdb reran the public reads through fastp at Q25 and MiXCR, keeping productive beta chains. Every entry covers one CDR3 protein and lists the most common genes and DNA from its rows. The sample table lists around 110,000 distinct CDR3 sequences, nearly 96% of them with a count of one. Roughly 0.13% of the sample lies in the top ten. Material: CD4+ T cells from PBMCs. All receptors derive from a human donor with Susac syndrome.

The chain uses TRBV5-6 and TRBJ2-7; D remains unclear. The CDR3 runs to 14 residues. Trimming pared 1 base from V and 10 bases from J, leaving 18 bases between. Germline values: CDR1 SGHDT, CDR2 YYEEEE. CDR3 amino acids: CASSLNGWIVNQYF. The DNA of the CDR3 is TGTGCCAGCAGCTTGAACGGTTGGATAGTAAACCAGTACTTC.

In this sample, this clonotype turned up a few times. V usage is TRBV9 and J usage is TRBJ1-1; D may be TRBD1 (6 bases). With 4 bases removed from V and 3 bases from J, the gap between germline ends came to 10 bases. The CDR3 sequence is 13 residues long. Germline values: CDR1 SGDLS, CDR2 YYNGEE. CDR3 in amino acids: CASSLTGDTEAFF. The CDR3 DNA reads TGTGCCAGCAGCTTGACAGGAGACACTGAAGCTTTCTTT.

This CDR3 is CASSVGLAGDVVVGEQFF. The CDR3 nucleotides are TGTGCCAGCAGCGTAGGCCTAGCGGGAGATGTTGTAGTTGGTGAGCAGTTCTTC. The chain links TRBV9 to TRBJ2-1; 10 nucleotides agree with TRBD2. This CDR3 spans 18 amino acids. Trimming removed 0 bases from V and 9 bases from J; junction bases left unmatched: 15. Germline CDR1 and CDR2: SGDLS and YYNGEE. The complete variable domain, with remaining parts taken from reference TRBV9 and TRBJ2-1, reads DSGVTQTPKHLITATGQRVTLRCSPRSGDLSVYWYQQSLDQGLQFLIQYYNGEERAKGNILERFSAQQFPDLHSELNLSSLELGDSALYFCASSVGLAGDVVVGEQFFGPGTRLTVL.

The sample holds one count of this clonotype. This chain uses TRBV6-6 with TRBJ2-7, with TRBD1 matching 9 bases. Looked up from germline, CDR1 is MNHNY and CDR2 is SVGAGI (reference sequence). This CDR3 comprises 14 residues. Trimming removed 0 bases from V and 5 bases from J; junction bases left unmatched: 2. The DNA of the CDR3 is TGTGCCAGCAGTTACTCCGGGACAGGGAACGAGCAGTACTTC. This encodes CASSYSGTGNEQYF.

This chain joins TRBV6-2 or TRBV6-3 and TRBJ1-2; no reliable D call. The CDR3 has 14 residues. V was clipped by 3 bases and J by 0 bases, with 8 bases between them. Germline V gene data show CDR1 as MNHEY and CDR2 as SVGEGT. CDR3 sequence: CASSYSAANYGYTF. CDR3 DNA sequence: TGTGCCAGCAGTTATAGTGCCGCTAACTATGGCTACACCTTC.

This chain connects TRBV20-1 to TRBJ2-1; tentative D call: TRBD1 (5 bases). CDR1 and CDR2 (germline): DFQATT, SNEGSKA (reference sequence). The CDR3 consists of 16 residues. V was pared by 3 bases and J by 7 bases, with 22 bases between. The CDR3 reads CSARQIDPAPGNEQFF. DNA for the CDR3: TGCAGTGCTAGGCAAATCGACCCGGCCCCAGGGAATGAGCAGTTCTTC.

The chain has TRBV12-3 or TRBV12-4 and TRBJ2-3, with D perhaps TRBD2 (6 bases). Trimming pared 5 bases from V and 3 bases from J, leaving 12 bases between. The CDR3 is made up of 14 amino acids. CDR3 loop: CASSMLAFTDTQYF. The CDR3 DNA reads TGTGCCAGCAGTATGCTAGCGTTTACAGATACGCAGTATTTT.

This clonotype was seen just once. The V gene is TRBV20-1, the J gene TRBJ2-3, with a tentative D call TRBD2 (6 bases). Trimming removed 4 bases from V and 1 base from J, with 12 bases in between. CDR3 length: 14 residues. Germline CDR1 reads DFQATT; CDR2 reads SNEGSKA (reference sequence). In nucleotides, the CDR3 is TGCAGTGCTACCTCGGGGACTCGCACAGATACGCAGTATTTT. Protein product: CSATSGTRTDTQYF.

The chain is built from TRBV2 and TRBJ2-6; unclear D gene. CDR3 length: 14 amino acids. Germline CDR1 reads SNHLY; CDR2 reads FYNNEI. V gave up 5 bases and J gave up 4 bases, with 9 bases separating them. CDR3 region: CASSPRRGANVLTF. As DNA, the CDR3 is TGTGCCAGCAGTCCTCGCCGGGGGGCCAACGTCCTGACTTTC. Together with reference TRBV2 and TRBJ2-6, the CDR3 gives the full variable domain: EPEVTQTPSHQVTQMGQEVILRCVPISNHLYFYWYRQILGQKVEFLVSFYNNEISEKSEIFDDQFSVERPDGSNFTLKIRSTKLEDSAMYFCASSPRRGANVLTFGAGSRLTVL.

This clonotype has just one count. The chain uses TRBV20-1 and TRBJ2-5, with 8 nucleotides matching TRBD2. CDR1 is DFQATT and CDR2 is SNEGSKA in the germline V gene (reference sequence). Trimming cost V 5 bases and J 4 bases; bases outside gene matches: 15. There are 16 residues in the CDR3. The CDR3 DNA reads as TGCAGTGCTCTGAGCCCTAAAGCGGGAGTCGGAGAGACCCAGTACTTC. Translating gives CSALSPKAGVGETQYF.

CDR3 nucleotide sequence: TGTGCCAGCAGAAAAACCCCCCGACAGACCAATGAAAAACTGTTTTTT. This sequence encodes CASRKTPRQTNEKLFF. The rearrangement joins TRBV6-1 to TRBJ1-4, with a tentative D call TRBD1 (5 bases). This CDR3 contains 16 residues. Germline CDR1 is MNHNS and CDR2 is SASEGT. Trimming took 6 bases from V and 5 from J, leaving 19 bases between them.

J is TRBJ2-5 and V is TRBV20-1, with D unresolved. The ends were cut back, 0 bases at V and 5 bases at J, with 10 bases in the middle. The CDR3 loop spans 13 amino acids. Germline CDR1 DFQATT, CDR2 SNEGSKA (reference sequence). CDR3 loop: CSARDGPRETQYF. The CDR3 coding sequence is TGCAGTGCTAGAGACGGCCCACGGGAGACCCAGTACTTC.

The chain carries TRBV20-1 and TRBJ1-5; D may be TRBD1 (6 bases). Looked up from germline, CDR1 is DFQATT and CDR2 is SNEGSKA (reference sequence). This CDR3 region has 15 residues. Trimming pared 0 bases from V and 5 bases from J, leaving 14 bases between. This CDR3 reads CSARDGLDSYQPQHF. CDR3 nucleotides: TGCAGTGCTAGAGATGGTTTGGACAGTTATCAGCCCCAGCATTTT.

The CDR3 loop is CSARGTGGRPQHF. Written as DNA, the CDR3 is TGCAGTGCTAGAGGGACAGGGGGCCGGCCCCAGCATTTT. J is TRBJ1-5 and V is TRBV20-1, with 11 bases fitting TRBD1. Germline V CDR1 and CDR2: DFQATT, SNEGSKA (reference sequence). The ends lost 1 base at V and 9 bases at J; junction bases unmatched: 2. The CDR3 runs to 13 residues.

The CDR3 DNA follows: TGCAGCGTTGGGCCTCGAGGGGCAGGCGGGGAGCTGTTTTTT. This sequence encodes CSVGPRGAGGELFF. V and J are TRBV29-1 and TRBJ2-2, with D perhaps being TRBD1 or TRBD2 (5 bases each). The CDR3 totals 14 residues. Germline CDR1 and CDR2: SQVTM and ANQGSEA. V was trimmed by 4 bases and J by 7 bases, leaving 16 bases between them.

The genes are TRBV25-1 and TRBJ2-3; perhaps TRBD1 as D (6 bases). Germline V gene data show CDR1 as MGHDK and CDR2 as SYGVNS. CDR3 length equals 12 residues. Trimming stripped 7 bases from V and 1 base from J, with 6 bases between. As DNA, the CDR3 is TGTGCCAGCAACAGGGGCACAGATACGCAGTATTTT. As protein: CASNRGTDTQYF.

The rearrangement joins TRBV5-6 to TRBJ2-1, with 9 bases aligning to TRBD2. This CDR3 has 15 residues. The junction had 6 bases not matched to a gene; V was cut back by 4 bases and J by 4 bases. Germline-derived CDR1 and CDR2 are SGHDT and YYEEEE. CDR3 region: CASSIRLAAYNEQFF. The DNA of the CDR3 is TGTGCCAGCAGCATACGACTAGCGGCGTACAATGAGCAGTTCTTC.

The chain has TRBV20-1 and TRBJ2-7; D may be TRBD2 (6 bases). The CDR3 loop spans 14 amino acids. The germline gives CDR1 DFQATT, CDR2 SNEGSKA (reference sequence). Deletions cut 6 bases from V and 4 bases from J, with 19 bases between. The CDR3 DNA sequence: TGCAGTGCGGAACTAGCAAGGGTTCGATACGAGCAGTACTTC. The encoded protein is CSAELARVRYEQYF.

This clonotype was counted between two and nine times. J is TRBJ2-7 and V is TRBV20-1, with a tentative D call TRBD1 (6 bases). This CDR3 has 11 amino acids. CDR1 DFQATT and CDR2 SNEGSKA come from the germline V gene (reference sequence). The ends were cut back, 7 bases at V and 2 bases at J, with 9 bases in the middle. The CDR3 DNA sequence: TGCAGTGTCAGGGGTGCCTACGAGCAGTACTTC. It is translated as CSVRGAYEQYF.

The chain uses TRBV29-1 and TRBJ2-3; D is unresolved. Trimming took 4 bases from V and 0 from J, leaving 17 bases between them. CDR1 and CDR2 from the germline V gene are SQVTM and ANQGSEA. The CDR3 extends over 16 amino acids. DNA of the CDR3: TGCAGCGTTGCGTCCCCGTCGGGTTTCAGCACAGATACGCAGTATTTT. Its translation is CSVASPSGFSTDTQYF.

V and J are TRBV5-6 and TRBJ2-5, with D perhaps TRBD1 (6 bases). CDR1 SGHDT and CDR2 YYEEEE come from the germline V gene. There are 15 residues in the CDR3. V gave up 3 bases and J gave up 1 base, with 13 bases separating them. The CDR3 DNA is TGTGCCAGCAGCTACGGACAGTACCTCCAAGAGACCCAGTACTTC. Translation: CASSYGQYLQETQYF. The whole variable domain, remainder taken from reference TRBV5-6 and TRBJ2-5, is DAGVTQSPTHLIKTRGQQVTLRCSPKSGHDTVSWYQQALGQGPQFIFQYYEEEERQRGNFPDRFSGHQFPNYSSELNVNALLLGDSALYLCASSYGQYLQETQYFGPGTRLLVL.

The chain uses TRBV6-2 or TRBV6-3 and TRBJ2-5; tentatively, D is TRBD1 or TRBD2 (5 bases each). The CDR3 loop spans 16 amino acids. Germline V gene data show CDR1 as MNHEY and CDR2 as SVGEGT. The V and J ends lost 4 bases and 5 bases respectively, with 20 bases between them. In DNA form, the CDR3 reads TGTGCCAGCAGTTTGACCCTCGGGACCAGTCAGGAGACCCAGTACTTC. Translation gives CASSLTLGTSQETQYF.

V and J are TRBV18 and TRBJ1-2, with D possibly matching TRBD1 (5 bases). This CDR3 spans 14 amino acids. The germline CDR1 and CDR2 sequences are KGHSH and LQKENI. Trimming removed 2 bases from V and 4 bases from J, with 11 bases in between. The CDR3, as DNA: TGTGCCAGCTCACCATTCAGGGTTAGCTATGGCTACACCTTC. It yields the protein CASSPFRVSYGYTF.

This sequence joins TRBV11-1 and TRBJ2-1; D may be TRBD2 (6 bases). This CDR3 spans 16 amino acids. V gave up 7 bases and J gave up 0 bases, with 16 bases separating them. The V gene's germline CDR1 is SGHAT and CDR2 FQDESV (reference sequence). The CDR3, as DNA: TGTGCCAGCACAATATTGGGCGGGATCTCCTACAATGAGCAGTTCTTC. Translation: CASTILGGISYNEQFF. Together with reference TRBV11-1 and TRBJ2-1, the CDR3 gives the full variable domain: EAEVAQSPRYKITEKSQAVAFWCDPISGHATLYWYRQILGQGPELLVQFQDESVVDDSQLPKDRFSAERLKGVDSTLKIQPAELGDSAMYLCASTILGGISYNEQFFGPGTRLTVL.

The rearrangement joins TRBV7-2 to TRBJ1-1; no definite D call. Trimming took off 5 bases at V and 0 bases at J, with 7 bases between the two ends. Germline V gene lookup returns CDR1 SGHTA and CDR2 FQGNSA. CDR3 length: 13 amino acids. CDR3 nucleotide sequence: TGTGCCAGCAGCCTTCACATGAACACTGAAGCTTTCTTT. Encoded protein: CASSLHMNTEAFF.

This chain links TRBV9 with TRBJ2-1; 9 positions agree with TRBD1. Per germline, CDR1 SGDLS and CDR2 YYNGEE. CDR3 size: 16 residues. Trimming at V came to 2 bases and at J to 4 bases, leaving 7 bases not matched to a gene. The CDR3 reads CASSVSQGASYNEQFF. The CDR3 bases are TGTGCCAGCAGCGTTTCACAGGGGGCATCGTACAATGAGCAGTTCTTC.

The CDR3 reads CASSPRDSTNEKLFF. In nucleotides, the CDR3 is TGTGCCAGCAGTCCGCGGGACTCAACTAATGAAAAACTGTTTTTT. V and J are TRBV12-3 or TRBV12-4 and TRBJ1-4; possibly TRBD1 for D (5 bases). This CDR3 has 15 residues. V lost 5 bases and J 0 bases, leaving 10 bases between the germline ends.